Listed below are T cell receptor beta chains from one sample, sequenced in a study of cytomegalovirus exposure and HLA in healthy donors. Sequencing was performed with immunoSEQ multiplex PCR; in TCRdb, only in-frame clones are kept and a portion is missing. The sample gives 85,000 to 100,000 clones, approximately 86% of which show up once; about a tenth is in the top ten. Sequences were obtained from PBMCs. These receptors originate from a man younger than 40 in good health and CMV-seropositive. Both conserved end residues are part of each CDR3. The D gene is left open where the match is weak. The size entry is marked missing in some rows and otherwise reads once, few, many or a size class.

d_gene,v_gene,j_gene,abundance,CDR3aa,CDR3nt
NA,TRBV2,TRBJ2-3,NA,CASSQGAGTDTQYF,TGTGCCAGCAGCCAGGGCGCGGGCACAGATACGCAGTATTTT
NA,TRBV28,TRBJ2-7,NA,CASRYQTNYEQYF,TGTGCCAGCAGGTATCAGACAAATTACGAGCAGTACTTC
TRBD2,TRBV6-5,TRBJ2-5,NA,CASGLAGPQETQYF,TGTGCCAGCGGACTAGCGGGACCTCAAGAGACCCAGTACTTC
NA,TRBV5-1,TRBJ1-3,few,CASSHTPQGEQGNTIYF,TGCGCCAGCAGCCATACCCCACAGGGTGAGCAAGGAAACACCATATATTTT
NA,TRBV7-9,TRBJ2-5,NA,CASSLVNQETQYF,TGTGCCAGCAGCTTAGTTAATCAAGAGACCCAGTACTTC
TRBD1,TRBV19,TRBJ2-7,NA,CASNGQGGFHEQYF,TGTGCCAGTAACGGACAGGGCGGATTCCACGAGCAGTACTTC
TRBD1,TRBV5-1,TRBJ2-3,NA,CASSTGQGADTQYF,TGCGCCAGCAGCACCGGACAGGGCGCAGATACGCAGTATTTT
TRBD1,TRBV29-1,TRBJ2-7,NA,CSVFTGTGGYEQYF,TGCAGCGTTTTTACCGGGACAGGGGGATACGAGCAGTACTTC
TRBD1,TRBV6-1,TRBJ1-2,NA,CASSDDRGRGYTF,TGTGCCAGCAGCGACGACAGGGGGCGCGGCTACACCTTC
NA,TRBV14,TRBJ2-1,few,CASSLGDEQFF,TGTGCCAGCAGTTTAGGAGATGAGCAGTTCTTC
TRBD1,TRBV27,TRBJ1-2,NA,CASSLTRTGEGGYTF,TGTGCCAGCAGTCTAACGCGGACAGGGGAGGGCGGCTACACCTTC
NA,TRBV2,TRBJ2-5,NA,CASSRSGGTGGSTSGRKTQYF,TGTGCCAGCAGTCGATCAGGCGGGACAGGGGGCTCGACTAGCGGGAGAAAGACCCAGTACTTC
TRBD2,TRBV5-1,TRBJ2-1,NA,CASSVSLGAGGGGEQFF,TGCGCCAGCAGCGTAAGCCTTGGAGCGGGAGGAGGGGGTGAGCAGTTCTTC
TRBD1,TRBV23-1,TRBJ2-5,NA,CASSPDRGRVQETQYF,TGCGCCAGCAGTCCCGACAGGGGGCGCGTCCAAGAGACCCAGTACTTC
NA,TRBV6-5,TRBJ2-7,NA,CASSQNYEQYF,TGTGCCAGCAGTCAGAACTACGAGCAGTACTTC
TRBD2,TRBV6-5,TRBJ2-7,NA,CASSYEASGNYEQYF,TGTGCCAGCAGTTACGAGGCTAGCGGGAACTACGAGCAGTACTTC
NA,TRBV29-1,TRBJ2-7,NA,CSVVGTPGFSSYEQYF,TGCAGCGTTGTTGGGACACCCGGGTTTAGTTCCTACGAGCAGTACTTC
NA,TRBV10-3,TRBJ2-1,few,CAISGPGTGRPRDEQFF,TGTGCCATCAGTGGCCCCGGAACAGGGCGGCCTAGGGATGAGCAGTTCTTC
TRBD2,TRBV5-4,TRBJ2-1,few,CASSSAGEGNEQFF,TGTGCCAGCAGCTCAGCGGGAGAAGGAAATGAGCAGTTCTTC
NA,TRBV6-6,TRBJ2-5,NA,CASSYSGVETQYF,TGTGCCAGCAGTTACTCGGGAGTGGAGACCCAGTACTTC
NA,TRBV6-6,TRBJ1-5,NA,CASSGQGYQPQHF,TGTGCCAGCAGTGGTCAGGGGTATCAGCCCCAGCATTTT
TRBD1,TRBV4-1,TRBJ2-1,NA,CASSPFPGQGNEQFF,TGCGCCAGCAGCCCCTTCCCGGGACAGGGGAATGAGCAGTTCTTC
NA,TRBV7-9,TRBJ1-1,NA,CASSLAGPGEAFF,TGTGCCAGCAGCTTAGCCGGCCCGGGGGAAGCTTTCTTT
NA,TRBV4-1,TRBJ2-7,NA,CASSPLGGTVSYEQYF,TGCGCCAGCAGCCCACTAGGCGGGACAGTCTCCTACGAGCAGTACTTC
TRBD2,TRBV18,TRBJ2-2,NA,CASSSIREANTGELFF,TGTGCCAGCTCATCTATCCGGGAGGCGAACACCGGGGAGCTGTTTTTT
TRBD1,TRBV7-9,TRBJ2-2,NA,CASSPGTGVNTGELFF,TGTGCCAGCAGCCCTGGGACAGGGGTGAACACCGGGGAGCTGTTTTTT
TRBD2,TRBV10-1,TRBJ2-1,NA,CASSDVASGANEQFF,TGCGCCAGCAGTGATGTGGCTAGCGGGGCCAATGAGCAGTTCTTC
TRBD1,TRBV7-9,TRBJ1-1,NA,CASSYTGTEEALF,TGTGCCAGCAGCTACACCGGGACAGAAGAAGCTCTCTTT
NA,TRBV2,TRBJ2-7,NA,CASSEARYYEQYF,TGTGCCAGCAGTGAGGCCAGGTACTACGAGCAGTACTTC
NA,TRBV13,TRBJ2-2,NA,CASSLRVDTGELFF,TGTGCCAGCAGCTTAAGAGTGGACACCGGGGAGCTGTTTTTT
TRBD2,TRBV15,TRBJ2-4,NA,CATSNAGESKNIQYF,TGTGCCACCAGCAACGCGGGAGAGAGCAAAAACATTCAGTACTTC
TRBD2,TRBV7-8,TRBJ2-7,NA,CASSLGGLGVGEQYF,TGTGCCAGCAGCTTAGGGGGACTAGGGGTTGGGGAGCAGTACTTC
NA,TRBV7-8,TRBJ1-5,NA,CASSIAIGTGDTGQPQHF,TGTGCCAGCAGCATTGCCATCGGTACAGGCGACACCGGTCAGCCCCAGCATTTT